The rows below give T cell receptor beta chains drawn from one sample of a study of OX40 agonist ivuxolimab in advanced cancers. Some clones are missing from TCRdb's copy, which holds only in-frame ones; the method was immunoSEQ multiplex PCR. The sample holds nearly 110,000 clones; about 91% are singletons and the top ten take roughly 1.2%. The material sequenced was CD4+ or CD8+ T cells sorted from blood, taken in a trial of the OX40 agonist ivuxolimab. These receptors were collected from an adult with an advanced solid tumor such as melanoma, head and neck, liver or kidney cancer. Both conserved end residues are part of each CDR3. D genes are given only for firm matches. Where a row states a size, it is once, few, many or the class of an expanded clone; other rows omit it.

size: .
J: TRBJ1-2
D: .
V: TRBV6-1
DNA: TGTGCCAGCAGTGAAAGTGGCTTGCGTGGCTACACCTTC
CDR3: CASSESGLRGYTF

size: .
J: TRBJ2-3
D: .
V: TRBV28
DNA: TGTGCCAGCAGTTTAGCGACAGATACGCAGTATTTT
CDR3: CASSLATDTQYF

size: once
J: TRBJ1-1
D: .
V: TRBV7-3
DNA: TGTGCCAGCAGCCCCCAACCCCTGAACACTGAAGCTTTCTTT
CDR3: CASSPQPLNTEAFF

size: .
J: TRBJ1-6
D: .
V: TRBV27
DNA: TGTGCCAGCAGTGCTACAGGGCTTAGCTCCTATAATTCACCCCTCCACTTT
CDR3: CASSATGLSSYNSPLHF

size: .
J: TRBJ1-5
D: TRBD1
V: TRBV6-5
DNA: TGTGCCAGCAGACGGACAGGGGGCTACGGTCAGCCCCAGCATTTT
CDR3: CASRRTGGYGQPQHF

size: .
J: TRBJ2-5
D: .
V: TRBV29-1
DNA: TGCAGCGCTGGTGAGGACCAAGAGACCCAGTACTTC
CDR3: CSAGEDQETQYF

size: once
J: TRBJ1-2
D: TRBD1
V: TRBV9
DNA: TGTGCCAGCAGCCCAGGACAGGGAGCTAACTATGGCTACACCTTC
CDR3: CASSPGQGANYGYTF

size: .
J: TRBJ1-1
D: TRBD1
V: TRBV2
DNA: TGTGCCAGCAGTTATACAGGGGGTAAAGCTTTCTTT
CDR3: CASSYTGGKAFF

size: few
J: TRBJ2-4
D: TRBD2
V: TRBV4-1
DNA: TGCGCCAGCAGCCTTAAACCGACTAGCGGGCAAAACATTCAGTACTTC
CDR3: CASSLKPTSGQNIQYF

size: .
J: TRBJ2-3
D: TRBD2
V: TRBV28
DNA: TGTGCCAGCAGGGATCTGGGGGGAGGGCCAACAGATACGCAGTATTTT
CDR3: CASRDLGGGPTDTQYF

size: .
J: TRBJ2-2
D: TRBD1
V: TRBV18
DNA: TGTGCCAGCTCACCCGACAGGGGAACCGGGGAGCTGTTTTTT
CDR3: CASSPDRGTGELFF

size: .
J: TRBJ2-1
D: TRBD2
V: TRBV28
DNA: TGTGCCAGCAGTTCACCTACACTACTAGCGGGAGGTCGGAATGAGCAGTTCTTC
CDR3: CASSSPTLLAGGRNEQFF

size: .
J: TRBJ1-1
D: .
V: TRBV28
DNA: TGTGCCAGCAGTTTGGGCGGCTTGAACACTGAAGCTTTCTTT
CDR3: CASSLGGLNTEAFF

size: .
J: TRBJ2-2
D: .
V: TRBV28
DNA: TGTGTTCTAGCAGGCCCGTCCGGGGAGCTGTTTTTT
CDR3: CVLAGPSGELFF

size: .
J: TRBJ1-2
D: TRBD1
V: TRBV4-1
DNA: TGCGCCAGCAGCCAAGCCGGGACAGACTATGGCTACACCTTC
CDR3: CASSQAGTDYGYTF

size: .
J: TRBJ2-1
D: TRBD2
V: TRBV7-2
DNA: TGTGCCAGCAGCTTATCTGGCGGGAGATACAATGAGCAGTTCTTC
CDR3: CASSLSGGRYNEQFF

size: .
J: TRBJ2-7
D: .
V: TRBV7-9
DNA: TGTGCCAGCAGCTTGCAGGGAGGCTCCTACGAGCAGTACTTC
CDR3: CASSLQGGSYEQYF

size: .
J: TRBJ1-2
D: .
V: TRBV5-1
DNA: TGCGCCAGCAGTGAGTCGACAACAGTGACTAACTATGGCTACACCTTC
CDR3: CASSESTTVTNYGYTF

size: .
J: TRBJ1-1
D: TRBD1
V: TRBV6-1
DNA: TGTGCCAGCAGTGAAGGCTCAGGGGGAGGTACTGAAGCTTTCTTT
CDR3: CASSEGSGGGTEAFF

size: .
J: TRBJ1-1
D: TRBD1
V: TRBV5-1
DNA: TGCGCCAGCAGCTTGACAGGGGCCGGCACTGAAGCTTTCTTT
CDR3: CASSLTGAGTEAFF

size: .
J: TRBJ2-2
D: .
V: TRBV10-3
DNA: TGTGCCATCAGTGAGGTGGTAGCCGTGACGACCGGGGAGCTGTTTTTT
CDR3: CAISEVVAVTTGELFF

size: .
J: TRBJ2-6
D: .
V: TRBV18
DNA: TGTGCCAGCTCACCCCTCGCGGGACAAAAAGCCGGGGCCAACGTCCTGACTTTC
CDR3: CASSPLAGQKAGANVLTF

size: .
J: TRBJ2-6
D: TRBD1
V: TRBV14
DNA: TGTGCCAGCAGCCCATACGGGGGACAGGGATTCTCTGGGGCCAACGTCCTGACTTTC
CDR3: CASSPYGGQGFSGANVLTF

size: .
J: TRBJ2-5
D: .
V: TRBV25-1
DNA: TGTGCCAGCAGTAGGCCGGTCCAAGAGACCCAGTACTTC
CDR3: CASSRPVQETQYF

size: .
J: TRBJ2-5
D: TRBD2
V: TRBV18
DNA: TGTGCCAGCTCGAAGGCTAGCGGGAGCCAAGAGACCCAGTACTTC
CDR3: CASSKASGSQETQYF

size: .
J: TRBJ1-1
D: TRBD1
V: TRBV19
DNA: TGTGCCAGTAGTATCGCCGGGACAGGGGGCACTGAAGCTTTCTTT
CDR3: CASSIAGTGGTEAFF

size: .
J: TRBJ2-7
D: .
V: TRBV7-2
DNA: TGTGCCAGCAGCTTGGGGAGAGGGTACGAGCAGTACTTC
CDR3: CASSLGRGYEQYF

size: .
J: TRBJ1-1
D: TRBD1
V: TRBV19
DNA: TGTGCCAGCCTACCGGGACAGGGCACCACTGAAGCTTTCTTT
CDR3: CASLPGQGTTEAFF

size: .
J: TRBJ2-7
D: TRBD2
V: TRBV6-5
DNA: TGTGCCAGCAGTTACACCCTAGCGGGGATCTACGAGCAGTACTTC
CDR3: CASSYTLAGIYEQYF

size: .
J: TRBJ1-5
D: .
V: TRBV28
DNA: TGTGCCAGCAGTTTACAGGGCTCGGGCAATCAGCCCCAGCATTTT
CDR3: CASSLQGSGNQPQHF

size: .
J: TRBJ1-1
D: TRBD1
V: TRBV9
DNA: TGTGCCAGCAGCCCACCCAGGACAGGGTCTGAAGCTTTCTTT
CDR3: CASSPPRTGSEAFF

size: .
J: TRBJ2-7
D: .
V: TRBV30
DNA: TGTGCCTGGAGTGGGGGCCTGGGGGACGAGCAGTACTTC
CDR3: CAWSGGLGDEQYF

size: .
J: TRBJ1-5
D: .
V: TRBV5-1
DNA: TGCGCCAGCAGCTTAGGCCAGAATAATCAGCCCCAGCATTTT
CDR3: CASSLGQNNQPQHF

size: .
J: TRBJ2-3
D: .
V: TRBV2
DNA: TGTGCCAGCAGTCAAGGGCCTCGGGATACGCAGTATTTT
CDR3: CASSQGPRDTQYF

size: .
J: TRBJ2-1
D: .
V: TRBV12-1
DNA: TGTGCCAGCAGCTTCCCCCCAACAGGGGCGAATGAGCAGTTCTTC
CDR3: CASSFPPTGANEQFF

size: .
J: TRBJ2-7
D: .
V: TRBV5-6
DNA: TGTGCCGGCAGCTTGGCAGGATACGAGCAGTACTTC
CDR3: CAGSLAGYEQYF

size: .
J: TRBJ2-7
D: .
V: TRBV28
DNA: TGTGCCAGCAGTACACGGACGAAAAGCTCCTACGAGCAGTACTTC
CDR3: CASSTRTKSSYEQYF

size: .
J: TRBJ2-4
D: TRBD1
V: TRBV6-5
DNA: TGTGCCAGCAGTACAGGGGGCGCCCAACAGTACTTC
CDR3: CASSTGGAQQYF

size: once
J: TRBJ1-5
D: .
V: TRBV2
DNA: TGTGCCAGCATCAGGGATCCCAATCAGCCCCAGCATTTT
CDR3: CASIRDPNQPQHF

size: .
J: TRBJ2-7
D: .
V: TRBV2
DNA: TGTGCCAGCCTTACTTTAGGTCCGTACGAGCAGTACTTC
CDR3: CASLTLGPYEQYF

size: .
J: TRBJ2-2
D: TRBD2
V: TRBV4-1
DNA: TGCGCCAGCGGGAGGTCTGGGGGGGGTGAAACCGGGGAGCTGTTTTTT
CDR3: CASGRSGGGETGELFF

size: .
J: TRBJ2-1
D: .
V: TRBV7-9
DNA: TGTGCCAGCAGCTTAGTAGGGCAGGCCAATGAGCAGTTCTTC
CDR3: CASSLVGQANEQFF

size: .
J: TRBJ1-1
D: .
V: TRBV28
DNA: TGTGCCGTTGAAACGAACACTGAAGCTTTCTTT
CDR3: CAVETNTEAFF

size: .
J: TRBJ1-5
D: TRBD1
V: TRBV19
DNA: TGTGCCAGTACCCGGGACAGGGGGGGATATAGCAATCAGCCCCAGCATTTT
CDR3: CASTRDRGGYSNQPQHF

size: .
J: TRBJ1-1
D: .
V: TRBV10-3
DNA: TGTGCCATCACTCGGACGGAGAACACTGAAGCTTTCTTT
CDR3: CAITRTENTEAFF

size: .
J: TRBJ2-7
D: .
V: TRBV19
DNA: TGTGCCAGCAGTGGTACCTACGAGCAGTACTTC
CDR3: CASSGTYEQYF

size: .
J: TRBJ1-2
D: .
V: TRBV4-2
DNA: TGTGCCAGCAGCCCATCAGGGGAAGACCCTAACTATGGCTACACCTTC
CDR3: CASSPSGEDPNYGYTF

size: .
J: TRBJ2-3
D: .
V: TRBV6-5
DNA: TGTGCCAGCAGCTCCCGTCGGGTGGATACGCAGTATTTT
CDR3: CASSSRRVDTQYF

size: few
J: TRBJ1-3
D: .
V: TRBV9
DNA: TGTGCCAGCAGAAGACAGCTCTCTGGAAACACCATATATTTT
CDR3: CASRRQLSGNTIYF

size: .
J: TRBJ2-7
D: .
V: TRBV21-1
DNA: TGTGCCAGCAGGCCATTTATCGGCGGGGGGCATTCCTACGAGCAGTACTTC
CDR3: CASRPFIGGGHSYEQYF

size: .
J: TRBJ1-1
D: .
V: TRBV7-2
DNA: TGTGCCAGCAGCCGGGGGGGCGCAGGGACTGAAGCTTTCTTT
CDR3: CASSRGGAGTEAFF

size: .
J: TRBJ2-7
D: .
V: TRBV7-2
DNA: TGTGCCAGCAAAGCGGAAACTTTTTACGAGCAGTACTTC
CDR3: CASKAETFYEQYF

size: .
J: TRBJ2-1
D: TRBD2
V: TRBV27
DNA: TGTGCCAGCAGTTTAATGTCGGCGGGAGGGCGTGAGCAGTTCTTC
CDR3: CASSLMSAGGREQFF

size: once
J: TRBJ1-1
D: .
V: TRBV13
DNA: TGTGCCAGCAGCTTCAGAAACTTGAACACTGAAGCTTTCTTT
CDR3: CASSFRNLNTEAFF

size: .
J: TRBJ2-1
D: .
V: TRBV27
DNA: TGTGCCACAGGTGAAGCGGAGTACAATGAGCAGTTCTTC
CDR3: CATGEAEYNEQFF

size: few
J: TRBJ2-3
D: .
V: TRBV25-1
DNA: TGTGCCAGTTCATTAGTTACAGATACGCAGTATTTT
CDR3: CASSLVTDTQYF